The rows below give T cell receptor beta chains drawn from one sample of a study of blood T cells in healthy people across ages. Each CDR3 protein gets one entry after TCRdb re-called the 5' RACE reads with MiXCR. Altogether about 680,000 distinct CDR3 sequences are present, around half being singletons, with the ten largest covering roughly 30%. Sequencing used blood. The receptor set was obtained from a woman aged 60-75 years in good health. Each CDR3 is given with its conserved first and last residue. A D gene is named only where the DNA matches it firmly. Expanded clones get a size class; other rows say once, few or many, or leave the size out.

>few|TRBV5-1|TRBD2|TRBJ2-7
CASSDAGTSGRAYEQYF
TGCGCCAGCAGCGATGCCGGGACTAGCGGGAGAGCCTACGAGCAGTACTTC
>NA|TRBV10-3|TRBD2|TRBJ2-3
CAISESLAEDTQYF
TGTGCCATCAGTGAATCGCTAGCGGAAGATACGCAGTATTTT
>once|TRBV5-1|TRBD2|TRBJ2-2
CASSLGLAAYTGELFF
TGCGCCAGCAGCTTGGGACTAGCGGCCTATACCGGGGAGCTGTTTTTT
>NA|TRBV29-1|NA|TRBJ2-3
CSVGATGLTDTQYF
TGCAGCGTTGGGGCAACGGGCCTCACAGATACGCAGTATTTT
>few|TRBV4-2|NA|TRBJ2-5
CASSQQAKVVETQYF
TGTGCCAGCAGCCAACAGGCCAAAGTGGTCGAGACCCAGTACTTC
>NA|TRBV18|NA|TRBJ2-5
CASSPGPGEQYF
TGTGCCAGCTCCCCGGGCCCAGGGGAGCAGTACTTC
>NA|TRBV7-2|TRBD2|TRBJ2-1
CASSLEAGGVGNEQFF
TGTGCCAGCAGCTTAGAAGCGGGAGGGGTTGGTAATGAGCAGTTCTTC
>many|TRBV24-1|NA|TRBJ2-3
CATSTGTDTDTQYF
TGTGCCACCAGCACCGGGACGGACACAGATACGCAGTATTTT
>NA|TRBV12-3/TRBV12-4|NA|TRBJ2-7
CASSLGDYRSTYEQYF
TGTGCCAGCAGTTTAGGCGACTACAGGAGCACCTACGAGCAGTACTTC
>NA|TRBV11-2|TRBD1|TRBJ1-6
CATGTGWENSPLHF
TGTGCCACCGGGACAGGCTGGGAAAATTCACCCCTCCACTTT
>many|TRBV20-1|TRBD2|TRBJ2-3
CSARDSGGSDTQYF
TGCAGTGCTAGAGATTCGGGAGGGTCGGATACGCAGTATTTT
>many|TRBV28|NA|TRBJ2-7
CASTIQDSQSYEQYF
TGTGCCAGCACTATTCAGGATTCACAATCCTACGAGCAGTACTTC
>NA|TRBV15|NA|TRBJ2-7
CATSASSYEQYF
TGTGCCACCAGCGCTAGTTCCTACGAGCAGTACTTC
>few|TRBV20-1|TRBD2|TRBJ2-7
CSAKIAGKTYEQYF
TGCAGTGCTAAAATAGCGGGGAAAACCTACGAGCAGTACTTC
>NA|TRBV5-1|NA|TRBJ2-7
CASSEGGGWYEQYF
TGCGCCAGCTCCGAGGGGGGTGGTTGGTACGAGCAGTACTTC
>NA|TRBV20-1|NA|TRBJ1-2
CSARADTGRYGYTF
TGCAGTGCTAGAGCGGATACGGGCCGCTATGGCTACACCTTC
>NA|TRBV6-5|TRBD2|TRBJ2-5
CASSRLAGAGEQYF
TGTGCCAGTAGTCGACTAGCGGGAGCGGGTGAGCAGTACTTC
>NA|TRBV28|TRBD1|TRBJ2-5
CASSPSGRGPETQYF
TGTGCCAGCAGTCCCTCGGGCAGGGGGCCGGAGACCCAGTACTTC
>NA|TRBV12-3/TRBV12-4|TRBD1|TRBJ2-5
CASSLAAGGETQYF
TGTGCCAGCAGTTTAGCCGCAGGGGGAGAGACCCAGTACTTC
>NA|TRBV29-1|TRBD1|TRBJ1-1
CSVMTGGMNTEAFF
TGCAGCGTGATGACAGGGGGCATGAACACTGAAGCTTTCTTT
>once|TRBV20-1|TRBD1|TRBJ1-2
CSAPGQEGYGYTF
TGCAGTGCTCCTGGACAGGAAGGCTATGGCTACACCTTC
>NA|TRBV7-2|NA|TRBJ2-3
CASSSLGTSTDTQYF
TGTGCCAGCAGCTCTCTCGGGACTAGCACAGATACGCAGTATTTT
>NA|TRBV4-2|NA|TRBJ2-5
CASNQAPKQRGETQYF
TGTGCCAGCAACCAAGCCCCCAAGCAAAGGGGAGAGACCCAGTACTTC
>NA|TRBV20-1|TRBD1|TRBJ1-1
CSAPEAGTGPEAFF
TGCAGTGCTCCCGAGGCGGGGACAGGCCCCGAAGCTTTCTTT
>NA|TRBV7-2|NA|TRBJ1-3
CASSLVGNTIYF
TGTGCCAGCAGCTTAGTCGGAAACACCATATATTTT
>NA|TRBV20-1|NA|TRBJ2-5
CSARGAEQETQYF
TGCAGTGCTAGGGGCGCCGAGCAAGAGACCCAGTACTTC
>few|TRBV20-1|NA|TRBJ1-1
CSARVPGANTEAFF
TGCAGTGCTAGAGTGCCAGGGGCGAACACTGAAGCTTTCTTT
>once|TRBV4-3|TRBD1|TRBJ2-7
CASSQDYRGDRGKGYEQYF
TGCGCCAGCAGCCAAGATTACAGGGGGGACAGGGGGAAGGGCTACGAGCAGTACTTC
>NA|TRBV29-1|NA|TRBJ2-7
CSVDGNSYEQYF
TGCAGCGTTGACGGGAACTCCTACGAGCAGTACTTC
>NA|TRBV7-8|NA|TRBJ2-3
CASSLVAPPTDTQYF
TGTGCCAGCAGCTTAGTGGCACCGCCCACAGATACGCAGTATTTT
>NA|TRBV29-1|NA|TRBJ1-2
CSAGHQNYGYTF
TGCAGCGCTGGACATCAGAACTATGGCTACACCTTC
>NA|TRBV20-1|TRBD2|TRBJ2-3
CSARPLLAGETDTRYF
TGCAGTGCTCGCCCGTTACTAGCGGGAGAGACAGATACGCGGTATTTT
>NA|TRBV27|TRBD2|TRBJ2-7
CASSRLADIYEQYF
TGTGCCAGCAGTCGACTAGCAGACATCTACGAGCAGTACTTC
>NA|TRBV29-1|NA|TRBJ2-6
CSVFLSGANVLTF
TGCAGCGTTTTCCTCTCTGGGGCCAACGTCCTGACTTTC
>NA|TRBV29-1|NA|TRBJ2-4
CSVELMAGQYF
TGCAGCGTGGAGTTGATGGCGGGGCAGTACTTC
>few|TRBV28|NA|TRBJ2-1
CASSSVGGGNEQFF
TGTGCCAGCAGTAGCGTGGGAGGCGGCAATGAGCAGTTCTTC
>once|TRBV7-2|NA|TRBJ1-6
CASSFARGEGSPLHF
TGCGCCAGCAGCTTTGCTAGGGGGGAAGGTTCACCCCTCCACTTT
>NA|TRBV4-3|TRBD1|TRBJ1-6
CASSQVTGTGISPPHF
TGCGCCAGCAGCCAAGTAACCGGGACAGGGATTTCACCCCCCCACTTT
>NA|TRBV6-5|NA|TRBJ1-2
CASSDGGDYGYTF
TGTGCCAGCAGTGACGGGGGCGACTATGGCTACACCTTC
>few|TRBV29-1|NA|TRBJ2-1
CSVVLTLLEQFF
TGCAGCGTCGTCCTCACGTTGCTTGAGCAGTTCTTC
>few|TRBV2|TRBD1|TRBJ1-6
CASEANPGGSDPHF
TGTGCCAGCGAAGCTAACCCAGGGGGCTCTGACCCCCACTTT
>NA|TRBV28|TRBD1|TRBJ2-4
CTSSFPGTGGSMEQYF
TGTACCAGCAGTTTTCCTGGGACAGGGGGATCTATGGAGCAGTACTTC
>NA|TRBV6-1|NA|TRBJ1-2
CASSIAGAGNYGYTF
TGTGCCAGCAGTATAGCGGGGGCAGGAAACTATGGCTACACCTTC
>NA|TRBV5-1|TRBD2|TRBJ2-1
CASRVTAGTFGNEQFF
TGCGCCAGCAGAGTAACAGCGGGAACGTTCGGGAATGAGCAGTTCTTC
>NA|TRBV7-2|NA|TRBJ2-4
CASSLAASLANQYF
TGTGCCAGCAGCTTAGCGGCTTCCTTGGCGAATCAGTACTTC
>NA|TRBV9|NA|TRBJ2-5
CASSPRSPGGTQYF
TGTGCCAGCAGCCCAAGGAGCCCCGGGGGGACCCAGTACTTC
>NA|TRBV4-2|NA|TRBJ2-4
CASSQGAELAKNIQYF
TGTGCCAGCAGCCAAGGGGCAGAACTAGCCAAAAACATTCAGTACTTC
>NA|TRBV20-1|TRBD1|TRBJ2-7
CSARQGIREQYF
TGCAGTGCACGACAGGGGATTCGCGAGCAGTACTTC
>NA|TRBV5-5|TRBD2|TRBJ2-5
CASSIGLARSQETQYF
TGTGCCAGCAGCATCGGACTAGCGAGGAGTCAAGAGACCCAGTACTTC
>NA|TRBV20-1|NA|TRBJ2-5
CSASGGGQETQYF
TGCAGTGCTTCCGGCGGTGGCCAAGAGACCCAGTACTTC
>NA|TRBV12-3/TRBV12-4|NA|TRBJ2-3
CASSLRVSADTQYF
TGTGCCAGCAGTTTAAGGGTTAGCGCAGATACGCAGTATTTT
>few|TRBV7-9|NA|TRBJ2-3
CASSSDLARKAYEQYF
TGTGCCAGCAGCTCGGATCTAGCGAGGAAAGCCTACGAGCAGTACTTT
>few|TRBV27|NA|TRBJ1-1
CASINIRGVGTEAFF
TGTGCCAGCATCAATATTCGTGGAGTCGGAACTGAAGCTTTCTTT
>few|TRBV29-1|TRBD2|TRBJ2-1
CSVEGSGTPIGSYNEQFF
TGCAGCGTTGAGGGTAGCGGGACGCCCATCGGCTCCTACAATGAGCAGTTCTTC
>NA|TRBV11-2|TRBD1|TRBJ1-6
CASSLSGQPNSPLHF
TGTGCCAGCAGCCTGTCGGGACAGCCGAATTCACCCCTCCACTTT
>NA|TRBV13|TRBD2|TRBJ2-6
CASSSSGRATGANVLTF
TGTGCCAGCAGCTCTAGCGGGAGGGCCACTGGGGCCAACGTCCTGACTTTC
>NA|TRBV18|NA|TRBJ1-5
CASSLVDASNQPQHF
TGTGCCAGCTCTCTTGTGGACGCTAGCAATCAGCCTCAGCATTTT